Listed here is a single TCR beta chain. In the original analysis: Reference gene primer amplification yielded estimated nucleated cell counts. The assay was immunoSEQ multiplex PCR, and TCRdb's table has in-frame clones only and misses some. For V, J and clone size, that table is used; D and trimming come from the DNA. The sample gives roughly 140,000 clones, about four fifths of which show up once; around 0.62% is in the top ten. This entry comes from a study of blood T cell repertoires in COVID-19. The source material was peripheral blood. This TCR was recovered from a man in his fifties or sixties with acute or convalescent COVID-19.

The CDR3 loop is CASSTGGNEKLFF. The CDR3 DNA reads as TGTGCCAGTTCAACAGGGGGCAATGAAAAACTGTTTTTT. The chain joins TRBV19 to TRBJ1-4; 9 positions match TRBD1. V was clipped by 8 bases and J by 5 bases; unmatched bases: 3. The CDR3 is made up of 13 amino acids. The germline V gene has CDR1 LNHDA and CDR2 SQIVND (reference sequence).